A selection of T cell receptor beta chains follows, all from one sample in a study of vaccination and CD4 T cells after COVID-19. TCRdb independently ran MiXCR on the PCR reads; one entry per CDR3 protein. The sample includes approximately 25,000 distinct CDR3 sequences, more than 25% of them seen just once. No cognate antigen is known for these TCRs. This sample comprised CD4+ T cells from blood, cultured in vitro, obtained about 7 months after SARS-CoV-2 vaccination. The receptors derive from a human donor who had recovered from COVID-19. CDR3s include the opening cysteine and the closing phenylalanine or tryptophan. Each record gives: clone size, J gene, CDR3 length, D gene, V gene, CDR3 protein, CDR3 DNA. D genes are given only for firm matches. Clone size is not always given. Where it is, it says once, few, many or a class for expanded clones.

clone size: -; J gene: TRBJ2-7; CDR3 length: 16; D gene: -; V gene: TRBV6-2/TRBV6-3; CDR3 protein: CASSSPGRAGSYEQYF; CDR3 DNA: TGTGCCAGCAGTTCACCGGGCAGGGCGGGCTCCTACGAGCAGTACTTC
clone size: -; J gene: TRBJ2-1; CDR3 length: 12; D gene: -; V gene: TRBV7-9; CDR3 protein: CASSPIEGEQFF; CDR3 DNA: TGTGCCAGCAGCCCGATTGAAGGGGAGCAGTTCTTC
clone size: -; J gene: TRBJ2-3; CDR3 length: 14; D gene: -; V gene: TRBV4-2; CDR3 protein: CASSQGRDTDTQYF; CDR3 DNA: TGTGCCAGCAGCCAAGGACGTGACACAGATACGCAGTATTTT
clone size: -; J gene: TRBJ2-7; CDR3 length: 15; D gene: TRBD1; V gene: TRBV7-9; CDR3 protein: CASSLGTGVSYEQYF; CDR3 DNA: TGTGCCAGCAGCTTAGGGACAGGGGTATCCTACGAGCAGTACTTC
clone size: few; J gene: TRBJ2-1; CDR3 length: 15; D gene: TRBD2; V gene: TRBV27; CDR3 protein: CASSRLLADYNEQFF; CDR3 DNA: TGTGCCAGCAGCCGTCTTCTAGCGGACTACAATGAGCAGTTCTTC
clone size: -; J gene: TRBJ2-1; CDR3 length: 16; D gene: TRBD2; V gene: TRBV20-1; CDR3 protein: CSARESGGIRYNEQFF; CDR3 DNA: TGCAGTGCTAGAGAAAGCGGGGGGATAAGGTACAATGAGCAGTTCTTC
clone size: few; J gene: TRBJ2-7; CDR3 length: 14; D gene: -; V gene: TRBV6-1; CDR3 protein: CASTTPRLGSVQYF; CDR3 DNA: TGTGCCAGCACCACACCGAGACTAGGATCCGTGCAGTACTTC
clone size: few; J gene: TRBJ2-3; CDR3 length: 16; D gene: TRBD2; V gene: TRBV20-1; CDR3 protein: CSARGGGRTSTDTQYF; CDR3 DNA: TGCAGTGCTAGAGGGGGGGGGAGGACTAGCACAGATACGCAGTATTTT
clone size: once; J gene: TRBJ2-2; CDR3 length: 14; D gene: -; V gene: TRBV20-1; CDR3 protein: CSAKDRIATGELFF; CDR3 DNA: TGCAGTGCTAAAGACAGAATTGCGACCGGGGAGCTGTTTTTT
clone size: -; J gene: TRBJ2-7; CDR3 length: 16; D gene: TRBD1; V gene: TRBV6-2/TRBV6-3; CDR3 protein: CASSYWGTVVSYEQYF; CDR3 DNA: TGTGCCAGCAGTTACTGGGGGACAGTCGTATCCTACGAGCAGTACTTC
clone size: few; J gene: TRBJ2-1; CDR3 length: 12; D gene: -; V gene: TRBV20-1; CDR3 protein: CSASLGGNEQFF; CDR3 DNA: TGCAGTGCTAGCCTTGGAGGCAATGAGCAGTTCTTC